Listed below are T cell receptor beta chains from one sample, sequenced in a study of identical twins. Each CDR3 protein gets one entry after TCRdb re-called the 5' RACE reads with MiXCR. In the table there are fewer than 650,000 distinct CDR3 sequences, just under 10% of which are singletons. The same sample was also studied in work on yellow fever vaccine responses in identical twins.

Sequenced input: PBMCs. These receptors came from a woman between 18 and 29 years old in good health. Both conserved end residues are part of each CDR3. The order of the fields is D gene, V gene, J gene, clone size, CDR3 protein, CDR3 DNA. The D gene is left open where the match is weak. For some rows the clone size is stated as once, few or many, or as a class when expanded; others skip it.

NA	TRBV20-1	TRBJ2-3	NA	CSARIDTQYF	TGCAGTGCTAGGATAGATACGCAGTATTTT
NA	TRBV6-1	TRBJ2-7	few	CASSLAKTVSYEQYF	TGTGCCAGCAGCCTCGCAAAGACAGTCTCCTACGAGCAGTACTTC
NA	TRBV7-9	TRBJ1-6	many	CASSYRRNSPLHF	TGTGCCAGCAGCTATCGACGGAATTCACCCCTCCACTTT
NA	TRBV29-1	TRBJ2-3	many	CSVEPADTQYF	TGCAGCGTTGAACCGGCAGATACGCAGTATTTT
TRBD1	TRBV9	TRBJ2-5	few	CASSATEGQGTETQYF	TGTGCCAGCAGCGCCACCGAGGGACAGGGCACGGAGACCCAGTACTTC
NA	TRBV29-1	TRBJ1-1	many	CSVGVGNTEAFF	TGCAGCGTGGGGGTGGGGAACACTGAAGCTTTCTTT
TRBD2	TRBV7-9	TRBJ2-7	few	CASGAGRFGYEQYF	TGTGCCAGCGGAGCGGGAAGGTTTGGCTACGAGCAGTACTTC
NA	TRBV28	TRBJ2-5	NA	CASSLSGEGGETQYF	TGTGCCAGCAGTTTATCAGGGGAGGGAGGAGAGACCCAGTACTTC
TRBD2	TRBV12-3/TRBV12-4	TRBJ2-7	NA	CASTTGLALPYEQYF	TGTGCCAGCACCACCGGACTAGCCCTGCCCTACGAGCAGTACTTC
TRBD2	TRBV6-5	TRBJ2-7	NA	CASSFSGRAFDEQYF	TGTGCCAGCAGTTTTAGCGGGAGGGCCTTCGACGAGCAGTACTTC
TRBD1	TRBV5-5	TRBJ2-7	few	CASSCAGDRGLEQYF	TGTGCCAGCAGTTGCGCGGGGGACAGGGGACTCGAGCAGTACTTC